This TCR beta chain stems from a study of human T cells and chemical hapten exposure. TCRdb fed the RACE reads into MiXCR, producing one record per CDR3 protein. The sample contains more than 150,000 distinct CDR3 sequences, 30% of which appear only once. Time point noted: pre-sensitization, week 0. Treatment noted: therapeutic diphenylcyclopropenone sensitization with weekly scalp DPC. The V gene lost 5 bases and the J gene lost 5 bases, with 15 bases spanning the gap. The germline V gene has CDR1 SGHTA and CDR2 FQGNSA. The CDR3 is 14 residues long. The clonotype comes from a woman younger than 45 with alopecia areata. Some clones in this sample may be carry-over from other donors' samples. The input for sequencing was whole blood, taken in connection with sensitization to the hapten diphenylcyclopropenone (DPC). The chain uses TRBV7-2 and TRBJ1-1; maybe TRBD1 (6 bases). Written as DNA, the CDR3 is TGTGCCAGCAGCCCAATCGACAGGAAGACTGAAGCTTTCTTT. Translating gives CASSPIDRKTEAFF.